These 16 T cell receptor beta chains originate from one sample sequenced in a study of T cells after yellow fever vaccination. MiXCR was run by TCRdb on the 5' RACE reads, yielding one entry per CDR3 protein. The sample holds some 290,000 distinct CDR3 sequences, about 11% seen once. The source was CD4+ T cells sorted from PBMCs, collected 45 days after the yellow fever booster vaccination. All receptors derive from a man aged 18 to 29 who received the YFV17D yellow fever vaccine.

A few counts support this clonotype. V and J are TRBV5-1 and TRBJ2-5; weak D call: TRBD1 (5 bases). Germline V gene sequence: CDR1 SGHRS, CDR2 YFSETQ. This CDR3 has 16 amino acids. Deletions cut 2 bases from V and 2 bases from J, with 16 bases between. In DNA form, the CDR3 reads TGCGCCAGCAGCTTTTCCGAGCTGGGGCCTCAAGAGACCCAGTACTTC. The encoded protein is CASSFSELGPQETQYF.

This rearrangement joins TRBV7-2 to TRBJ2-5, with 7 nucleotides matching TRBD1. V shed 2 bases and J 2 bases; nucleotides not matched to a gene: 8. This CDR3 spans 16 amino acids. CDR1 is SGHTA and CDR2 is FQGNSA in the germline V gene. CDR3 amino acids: CASSLRRPGQQETQYF. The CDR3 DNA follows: TGTGCCAGCAGCTTAAGGAGGCCGGGACAGCAAGAGACCCAGTACTTC.

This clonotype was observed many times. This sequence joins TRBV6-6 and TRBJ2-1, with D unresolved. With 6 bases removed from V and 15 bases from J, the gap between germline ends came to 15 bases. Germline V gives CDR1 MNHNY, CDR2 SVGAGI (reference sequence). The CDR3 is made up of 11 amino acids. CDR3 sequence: CASSPQVRRFF. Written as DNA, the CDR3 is TGTGCCAGCAGCCCGCAGGTCAGGCGGTTCTTC.

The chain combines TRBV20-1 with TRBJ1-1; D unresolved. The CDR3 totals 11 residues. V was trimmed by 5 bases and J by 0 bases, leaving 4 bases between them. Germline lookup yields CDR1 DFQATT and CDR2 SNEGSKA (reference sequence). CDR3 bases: TGCAGTGCTTTAGTGAACACTGAAGCTTTCTTT. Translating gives CSALVNTEAFF.

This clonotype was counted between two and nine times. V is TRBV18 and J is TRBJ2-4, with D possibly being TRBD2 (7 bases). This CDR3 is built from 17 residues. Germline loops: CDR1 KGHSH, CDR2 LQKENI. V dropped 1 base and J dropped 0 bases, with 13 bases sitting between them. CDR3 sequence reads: CASSPLTGGLAKNIQYF. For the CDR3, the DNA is TGTGCCAGCTCACCACTCACGGGGGGCCTAGCCAAAAACATTCAGTACTTC.

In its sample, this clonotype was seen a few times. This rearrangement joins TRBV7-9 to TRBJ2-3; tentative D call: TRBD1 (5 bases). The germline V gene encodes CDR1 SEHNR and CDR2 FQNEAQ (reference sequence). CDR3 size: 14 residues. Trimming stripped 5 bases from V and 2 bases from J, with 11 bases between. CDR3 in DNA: TGTGCCAGCAGCCCAGGACAATACACAGATACGCAGTATTTT. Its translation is CASSPGQYTDTQYF.

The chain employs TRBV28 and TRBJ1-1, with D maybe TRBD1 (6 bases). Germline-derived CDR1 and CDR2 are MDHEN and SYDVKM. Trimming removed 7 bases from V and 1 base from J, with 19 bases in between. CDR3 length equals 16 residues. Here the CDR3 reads CASKLPPWTENTEAFF. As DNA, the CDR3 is TGTGCCAGCAAGCTCCCCCCCTGGACAGAGAACACTGAAGCTTTCTTT.

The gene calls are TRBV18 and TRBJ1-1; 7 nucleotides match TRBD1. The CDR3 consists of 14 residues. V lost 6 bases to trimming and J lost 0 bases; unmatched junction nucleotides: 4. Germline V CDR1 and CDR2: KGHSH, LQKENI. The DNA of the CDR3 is TGTGCCAGCTCGGCGGGGACAGTGAACACTGAAGCTTTCTTT. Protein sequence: CASSAGTVNTEAFF.

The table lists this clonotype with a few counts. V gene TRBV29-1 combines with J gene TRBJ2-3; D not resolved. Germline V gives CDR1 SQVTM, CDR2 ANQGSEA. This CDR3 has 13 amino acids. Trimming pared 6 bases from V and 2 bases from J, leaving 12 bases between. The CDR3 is CSVGYLSTDTQYF. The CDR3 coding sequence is TGCAGCGTGGGTTATCTCTCCACAGATACGCAGTATTTT.

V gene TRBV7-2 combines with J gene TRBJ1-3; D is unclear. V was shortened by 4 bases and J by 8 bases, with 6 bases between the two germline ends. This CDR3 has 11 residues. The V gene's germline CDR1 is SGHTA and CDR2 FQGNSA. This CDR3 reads CASSSADTIYF. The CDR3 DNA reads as TGTGCCAGCAGCTCAGCGGACACCATATATTTT.

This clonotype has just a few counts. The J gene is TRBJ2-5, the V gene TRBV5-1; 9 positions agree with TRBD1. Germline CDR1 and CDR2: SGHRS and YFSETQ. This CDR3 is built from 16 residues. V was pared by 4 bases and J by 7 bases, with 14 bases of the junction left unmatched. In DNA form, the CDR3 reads TGCGCCAGCAGCCCAGGACAGGGGACAGATGGCGGGACCCAGTACTTC. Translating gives CASSPGQGTDGGTQYF.

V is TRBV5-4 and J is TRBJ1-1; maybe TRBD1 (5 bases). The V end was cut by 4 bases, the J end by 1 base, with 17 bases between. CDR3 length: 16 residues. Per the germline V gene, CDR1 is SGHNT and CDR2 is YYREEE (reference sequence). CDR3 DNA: TGTGCCAGCAGCCCACCGATAATGGGACCGAACACTGAAGCTTTCTTT. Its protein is CASSPPIMGPNTEAFF.

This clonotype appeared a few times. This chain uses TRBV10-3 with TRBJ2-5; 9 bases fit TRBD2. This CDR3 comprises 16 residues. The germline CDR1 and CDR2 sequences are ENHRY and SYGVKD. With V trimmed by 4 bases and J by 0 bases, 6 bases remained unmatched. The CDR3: CAISGSGGPNQETQYF. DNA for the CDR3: TGTGCCATCAGTGGGAGCGGGGGGCCAAACCAAGAGACCCAGTACTTC.

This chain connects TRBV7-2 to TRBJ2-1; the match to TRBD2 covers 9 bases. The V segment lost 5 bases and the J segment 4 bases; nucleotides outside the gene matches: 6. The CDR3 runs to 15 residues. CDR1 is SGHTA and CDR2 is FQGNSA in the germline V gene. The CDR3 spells CASSGLAGAYNEQFF. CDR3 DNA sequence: TGTGCCAGCAGCGGCTTAGCGGGGGCTTACAATGAGCAGTTCTTC.

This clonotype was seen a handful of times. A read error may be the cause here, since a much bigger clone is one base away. CDR3 amino acids: CASTSAGPGQGTVGYTF. CDR3 nucleotide sequence: TGTGCCAGCACTTCCGCGGGTCCGGGACAGGGGACTGTTGGCTACACCTTC. The rearrangement links TRBV6-1 to TRBJ1-2; 10 bases are shared with TRBD1. With V trimmed by 7 bases and J by 7 bases, 18 bases remained unmatched. Germline CDR1 and CDR2: MNHNS and SASEGT. The CDR3 contains 17 residues.

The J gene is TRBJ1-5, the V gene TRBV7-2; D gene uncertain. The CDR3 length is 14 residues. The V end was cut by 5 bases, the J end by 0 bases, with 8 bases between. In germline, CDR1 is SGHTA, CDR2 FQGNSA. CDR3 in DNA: TGTGCCAGCAGCCCAATTAATAGCAATCAGCCCCAGCATTTT. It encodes CASSPINSNQPQHF.